This note documents a single T cell receptor beta chain sequence. The target antigen is unknown. These data come from a study of T cell responses to AZD1222 COVID-19 vaccine. Germline V gene sequence: CDR1 KGHSY, CDR2 FQNENV. The CDR3 spans 15 residues. V shed 2 bases and J shed 8 bases, with 13 bases lying between them. General study points: The donor cohort was predominantly white British with a female majority, and clonal diversity may have been underestimated.

TCRdb's table, derived via immunoSEQ multiplex PCR, lists solely in-frame clones and lacks some. The data contain about 73,000 clones, roughly 90% of them singletons. V gene TRBV16 combines with J gene TRBJ1-6; D is ambiguous. This TCR was recovered from an adult who received the AZD1222 COVID-19 vaccine. The starting material was peripheral blood, obtained 28 days after the second AZD1222 dose. The CDR3 DNA reads as TGTGCCAGCAGCCAACGAGGAGCCTCTGATTCACCCCTCCACTTT. This sequence encodes CASSQRGASDSPLHF.